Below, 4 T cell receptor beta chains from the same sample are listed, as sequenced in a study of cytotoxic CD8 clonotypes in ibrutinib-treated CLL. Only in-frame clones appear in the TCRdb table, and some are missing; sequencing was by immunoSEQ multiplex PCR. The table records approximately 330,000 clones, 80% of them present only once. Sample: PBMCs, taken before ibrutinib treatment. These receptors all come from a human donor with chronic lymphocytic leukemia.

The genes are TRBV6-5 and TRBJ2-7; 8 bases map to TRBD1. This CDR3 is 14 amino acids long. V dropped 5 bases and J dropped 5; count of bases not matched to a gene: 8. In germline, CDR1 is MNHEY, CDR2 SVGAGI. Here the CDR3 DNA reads TGTGCCAGCAGTCGGACAGGGAAAAGCGACGAGCAGTACTTC. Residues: CASSRTGKSDEQYF.

For the CDR3, the DNA is TGTGCCAGCAGCCAAGGGACAGCCGCTGGAAACACCATATATTTT. Translation gives CASSQGTAAGNTIYF. The J gene is TRBJ1-3, the V gene TRBV4-2, with a possible D match to TRBD1 (6 bases). This CDR3 spans 15 amino acids. Germline V gene data show CDR1 as LGHNA and CDR2 as YNFKEQ. The V end lost 1 base, the J end lost 2 bases, and 9 bases lay between the germline ends.

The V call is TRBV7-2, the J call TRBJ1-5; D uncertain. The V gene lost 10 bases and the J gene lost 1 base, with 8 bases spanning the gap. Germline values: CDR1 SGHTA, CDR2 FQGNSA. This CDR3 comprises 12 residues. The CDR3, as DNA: TGTGCCACAGGCCCGAGCAATCAGCCCCAGCATTTT. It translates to CATGPSNQPQHF.

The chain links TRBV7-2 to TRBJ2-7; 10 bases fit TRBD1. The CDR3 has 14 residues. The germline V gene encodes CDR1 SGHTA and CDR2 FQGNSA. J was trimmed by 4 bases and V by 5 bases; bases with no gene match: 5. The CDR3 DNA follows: TGTGCCAGCAGCCCCGGGACAGGGGTTTACGAGCAGTACTTC. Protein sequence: CASSPGTGVYEQYF. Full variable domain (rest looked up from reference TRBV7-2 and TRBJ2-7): GAGVSQSPSNKVTEKGKDVELRCDPISGHTALYWYRQSLGQGLEFLIYFQGNSAPDKSGLPSDRFSAERTGGSVSTLTIQRTQQEDSAVYLCASSPGTGVYEQYFGPGTRLTVT.